The 16 T cell receptor beta chains listed next were all sequenced from one sample in a study of CD8 T cells in ankylosing spondylitis. A single record per CDR3 protein comes from TCRdb applying MiXCR to the 5' RACE reads. The table records about 240,000 distinct CDR3 sequences, roughly a quarter of them present only once. Input material: blood, either unsorted or a sorted T cell fraction (not recorded which). These receptors originate from a male donor with ankylosing spondylitis or in good health (not recorded which).

This chain joins TRBV11-3 and TRBJ2-1; 7 bases line up with TRBD1. The CDR3 is 16 residues long. Germline V lookup: CDR1 SGHNT, CDR2 YENEEA. J gave up 0 bases and V 5 bases, and 7 bases lay outside the gene matches. The CDR3 sequence is CASSRDSLSSYNEQFF. DNA of the CDR3: TGTGCCAGCAGCCGGGACAGCCTAAGCTCCTACAATGAGCAGTTCTTC.

This clonotype was counted between two and nine times. V usage is TRBV12-3 or TRBV12-4 and J usage is TRBJ1-6; D is ambiguous. The CDR3 totals 13 residues. The V gene lost 2 bases and the J gene lost 6 bases, with 5 bases spanning the gap. CDR3 in amino acids: CASSLNSNSPLHF. The CDR3 coding sequence is TGTGCCAGCAGTTTAAACAGTAATTCACCCCTCCACTTT.

Many counts were recorded for this clonotype. This chain connects TRBV5-6 to TRBJ1-4; TRBD1 matches 9 bases. The germline V gene encodes CDR1 SGHDT and CDR2 YYEEEE. The CDR3 runs to 16 residues. V lost 4 bases, J lost 7 bases, and 11 bases stayed unmatched. Here the CDR3 DNA reads TGTGCCAGCAGCACCACGCCGGGACAGGGTCTTGAAAAACTGTTTTTT. Protein: CASSTTPGQGLEKLFF. Together with reference TRBV5-6 and TRBJ1-4, the CDR3 gives the full variable domain: DAGVTQSPTHLIKTRGQQVTLRCSPKSGHDTVSWYQQALGQGPQFIFQYYEEEERQRGNFPDRFSGHQFPNYSSELNVNALLLGDSALYLCASSTTPGQGLEKLFFGSGTQLSVL.

This clonotype was seen repeatedly, ten times or more. The chain couples TRBV20-1 to TRBJ2-2; perhaps TRBD1 as D (5 bases). Germline loops: CDR1 DFQATT, CDR2 SNEGSKA (reference sequence). The length of the CDR3 is 14 residues. V was clipped by 5 bases and J by 3 bases, with 13 bases between them. The CDR3 DNA follows: TGCAGTGCTTCCATCGACAGCTACACCGGGGAGCTGTTTTTT. The encoded protein is CSASIDSYTGELFF.

The V gene is TRBV20-1, the J gene TRBJ2-3, with D perhaps TRBD2 (7 bases). The CDR3 covers 16 residues. Trimming removed 3 bases from V and 3 bases from J, with 19 bases in between. Germline-derived CDR1 and CDR2 are DFQATT and SNEGSKA (reference sequence). CDR3 bases: TGCAGTGCTAGGCGCCGGGGGGCAGTGTGGACAGATACGCAGTATTTT. Protein product: CSARRRGAVWTDTQYF.

The V call is TRBV20-1, the J call TRBJ2-1, with D possibly TRBD2 on 6 matching bases. This CDR3 comprises 14 residues. The V end was cut by 3 bases, the J end by 4 bases, with 13 bases between. Germline V CDR1 and CDR2: DFQATT, SNEGSKA (reference sequence). CDR3 nucleotide sequence: TGCAGTGCTAGGACCGGGACTGCTTACAATGAGCAGTTCTTC. Amino acid sequence: CSARTGTAYNEQFF.

V gene TRBV20-1 combines with J gene TRBJ2-4; D ambiguous. CDR3 length equals 15 residues. CDR1 and CDR2 (germline): DFQATT, SNEGSKA (reference sequence). The germline V and J ends were trimmed by 2 bases and 0 bases, with 11 bases remaining between them. Here the CDR3 DNA reads TGCAGTGCTAGAAGGCGGAAAGGAGCCAAAAACATTCAGTACTTC. Its translation: CSARRRKGAKNIQYF.

This clonotype was picked up a small number of times. V usage is TRBV29-1 and J usage is TRBJ1-2; 10 nucleotides align to TRBD1. V lost 4 bases and J lost 4; bases outside the gene matches: 3. Germline V gene lookup returns CDR1 SQVTM and CDR2 ANQGSEA. CDR3 size: 13 residues. This CDR3 is CSVGTGGPYGYTF. DNA of the CDR3: TGCAGCGTTGGGACAGGGGGACCCTATGGCTACACCTTC.

Ten or more counts support this clonotype. The CDR3 spells CSAREAGADEQYF. CDR3 DNA sequence: TGCAGTGCTAGAGAGGCCGGGGCGGACGAGCAGTACTTC. J is TRBJ2-7 and V is TRBV20-1; the D call may be TRBD1 or TRBD2 (5 bases each). Between the trimmed V and J ends, which lost 0 bases and 5 bases, there was a span of 11 bases. This CDR3 comprises 13 residues. Germline CDR1 DFQATT, CDR2 SNEGSKA (reference sequence).

This clonotype was seen more than once but under ten times. The chain combines TRBV12-3 or TRBV12-4 with TRBJ2-3; maybe TRBD1 (6 bases). The CDR3 length is 13 residues. The V end was cut by 6 bases, the J end by 6 bases, with 13 bases between. CDR3 coding DNA: TGTGCCAGCAGCCCAGGTACAGGGGATACGCAGTATTTT. It is translated as CASSPGTGDTQYF.

There are many counts of this clonotype. The CDR3 DNA follows: TGTGCCAGCAGCTTAGGGATCGGGGGGGCCGTGGCAGATACGCAGTATTTT. Its translation is CASSLGIGGAVADTQYF. The rearrangement uses TRBV11-2 and TRBJ2-3, with 8 bases lining up with TRBD2. Trimming cost V 1 base and J 4 bases; bases outside gene matches: 10. The germline CDR1 and CDR2 sequences are SGHAT and FQNNGV. This CDR3 spans 17 amino acids.

Only a few counts were recorded for this clonotype. This chain connects TRBV11-2 to TRBJ2-7; no clear D gene. The CDR3 is 12 amino acids. V gave up 6 bases and J gave up 2 bases, with 8 bases separating them. Germline CDR1 is SGHAT and CDR2 is FQNNGV. CDR3 region: CASSYLTYEQYF. The DNA for the CDR3 is TGTGCCAGCAGTTACTTGACCTACGAGCAGTACTTC.

CDR3 nucleotides: TGTGCCACCAGTGACCCGGGTCAAACCGAAGATACGCAGTATTTT. Translating gives CATSDPGQTEDTQYF. The chain uses TRBV24-1 and TRBJ2-3; D uncertain. This CDR3 has 15 amino acids. V lost 4 bases and J 5 bases, leaving 15 bases between the germline ends. CDR1 and CDR2 from the germline V gene are KGHDR and SFDVKD.

V is TRBV3-1 and J is TRBJ1-2; D not resolved. Germline V gives CDR1 LGHDT, CDR2 YNNKEL (reference sequence). Trimming took 2 bases from V and 8 from J, leaving 9 bases between them. The CDR3 extends over 12 amino acids. CDR3 nucleotide sequence: TGTGCCAGCAGCCAACGGACGGAAGGCTACACCTTC. This sequence encodes CASSQRTEGYTF.

The rearrangement links TRBV6-1 to TRBJ2-7, with TRBD1 matching over 10 bases. The V gene end was trimmed by 6 bases and the J gene end by 0 bases; junction bases not matched to a gene: 5. CDR3 length: 15 amino acids. The germline V gene encodes CDR1 MNHNS and CDR2 SASEGT. Written as DNA, the CDR3 is TGTGCCAGCAGCTGGGGACAGGGGAGCTCCTACGAGCAGTACTTC. It encodes CASSWGQGSSYEQYF.

V gene TRBV29-1 combines with J gene TRBJ2-1; a weak D match, TRBD1 (5 bases). In germline, CDR1 is SQVTM, CDR2 ANQGSEA. V lost 4 bases, J lost 6 bases, and 13 bases lay in between. The CDR3 totals 13 residues. The CDR3 coding sequence is TGCAGCGTTGGGTGGGGCTCTTCCAATGAGCAGTTCTTC. Translation gives CSVGWGSSNEQFF.